These 2 T cell receptor beta chains originate from one sample sequenced in a study of OX40 agonist ivuxolimab in advanced cancers. Sequencing used immunoSEQ multiplex PCR; TCRdb keeps in-frame clones, though not all of them. The sample lists about 35,000 clones; over 80% were seen once. The sample in question was CD4+ or CD8+ T cells sorted from blood, obtained in a trial of the OX40 agonist ivuxolimab. The receptors shown here come from an adult with an advanced solid tumor such as melanoma, head and neck, liver or kidney cancer.

The gene calls are TRBV6-5 and TRBJ2-1; D remains ambiguous. This CDR3 contains 14 residues. V was trimmed by 2 bases and J by 10 bases, leaving 15 bases between them. From germline, CDR1 is MNHEY and CDR2 SVGAGI. The CDR3 reads CASSYAPTIREQFF. The DNA of the CDR3 is TGTGCCAGCAGTTACGCGCCGACGATCAGGGAGCAGTTCTTC.

The rearrangement joins TRBV12-5 to TRBJ1-3, with 7 positions matching TRBD1. Germline V gene lookup returns CDR1 LGHNT and CDR2 FRNRAP. This CDR3 comprises 18 residues. J was trimmed by 2 bases and V by 6 bases; bases with no gene match: 16. CDR3 DNA sequence: TGTGCTAGTGGCTCCGTTTTCCAGAGACAGGGAGCTGGAAACACCATATATTTT. Amino acid sequence: CASGSVFQRQGAGNTIYF.